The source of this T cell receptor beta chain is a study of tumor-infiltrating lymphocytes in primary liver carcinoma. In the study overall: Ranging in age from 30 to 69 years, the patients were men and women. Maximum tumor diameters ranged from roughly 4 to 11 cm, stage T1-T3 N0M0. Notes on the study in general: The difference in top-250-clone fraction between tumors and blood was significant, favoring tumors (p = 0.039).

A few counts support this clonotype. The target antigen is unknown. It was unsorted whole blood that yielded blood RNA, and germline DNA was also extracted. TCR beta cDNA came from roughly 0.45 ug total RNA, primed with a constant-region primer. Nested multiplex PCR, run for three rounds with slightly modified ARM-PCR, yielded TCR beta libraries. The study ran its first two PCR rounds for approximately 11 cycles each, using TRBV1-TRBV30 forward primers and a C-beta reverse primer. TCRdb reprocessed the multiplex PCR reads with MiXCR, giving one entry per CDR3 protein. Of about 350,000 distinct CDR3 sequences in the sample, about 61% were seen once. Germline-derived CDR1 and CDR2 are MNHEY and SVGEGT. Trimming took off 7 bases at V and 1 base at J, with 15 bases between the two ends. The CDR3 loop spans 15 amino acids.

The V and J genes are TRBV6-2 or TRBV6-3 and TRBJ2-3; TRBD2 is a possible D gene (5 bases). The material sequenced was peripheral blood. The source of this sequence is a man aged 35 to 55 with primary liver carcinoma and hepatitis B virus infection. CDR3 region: CASNRTPRGTDTQYF. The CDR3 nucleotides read TGTGCCAGCAACCGCACTCCGAGGGGCACAGATACGCAGTATTTT.